This T cell receptor beta chain was recovered during a study of T-cell memory formation after mild COVID-19. It was 5'RACE with constant-segment primers that produced the TCR alpha and TCR beta cDNA libraries, which carried sample barcodes and UMIs. TCRdb passed the 5' RACE reads through MiXCR, listing each CDR3 protein once. The sample records about 360,000 distinct CDR3 sequences, approximately 15% being singletons. There are 14 residues in the CDR3. The germline V gene has CDR1 MNHEY and CDR2 SMNVEV (reference sequence). V was shortened by 1 base and J by 5 bases, with 11 bases between the two germline ends. This clonotype has more than one count but fewer than ten.

Specimen: PBMCs or a T cell subset sorted from them (not recorded which). The clonotype originates from a man aged 18 to 29 who had mild COVID-19 (a few samples of this study predate the infection). Cell type and time point are not known. The V call is TRBV27, the J call TRBJ1-1; unclear D gene. The DNA of the CDR3 is TGTGCCAGCAGTTTATATGGGTCCGAGACTGAAGCTTTCTTT. This translates into CASSLYGSETEAFF.